This T cell receptor (beta chain) was identified during a study of monozygotic twins with inflammatory bowel disease (dated by TCRdb to between 2017 and 2020). About the investigation overall: A total of about 28 monozygotic twin pairs were included in the full study, comprising nine German pairs (four IBD-concordant, five IBD-discordant) and 19 IBD-discordant Danish pairs. Each individual had, on average, about 151 000 unique TCRalpha sequences and 181 000 unique TCRbeta sequences available for analysis. Within discordant pairs, disease-associated traits were sought mainly by comparing IBD patients with their genetically identical healthy co-twins. Results and caveats for the whole study, not just this receptor: TCRbeta repertoire diversity, by inverse Simpson index, was decreased in IBD patients compared with their healthy co-twins. The results gave no support for a single strong signal or clonotype linked to IBD. Because patients were on differing immunosuppressive treatments, the repertoires may have picked up extra background noise and inter-individual variability. IBD patients shared fewer clonotypes with other individuals than healthy twins did, most markedly in patients showing signs of disease activity. No difference in repertoire similarity was observed between concordant and discordant twins, possibly owing to limited statistical power. The analysis was unable to tell apart different T cell subtypes.

Library construction relied on 5' RACE. Preparation of each TCR library used roughly 3,300 ng of total RNA. For each sample, cDNA was synthesized in eight separate reactions using SMARTScribe reverse transcriptase. During cDNA synthesis, template switching was used to introduce unique molecular identifiers that contained a 6-nucleotide sample barcode. TCRalpha and TCRbeta cDNA was amplified by two nested PCRs of approximately 16 and 10 cycles, with bead purification after each PCR. Before amplification, the cDNA was treated with uracil DNA-glycosylase and purified using the QIAquick PCR purification kit. The second PCR added Illumina TruSeq-compatible adapters along with sample-specific barcodes. TapeStation and Qubit were used to check library quality and concentration, and around 5.3 ng of each library was pooled. Pooled libraries were sequenced on an Illumina HiSeq2500 single-index Rapid Run with 2 x 100 bp reads and custom sequencing primers. The original pipeline was this. PCR and sequencing errors were corrected by UMI-based consensus assembly using MiGEC version 1.2.6. MiXCR version 2.1.1 handled V(D)J alignment, clonotype assembly and CDR3 extraction. Normalisation of gene usage, clonotype sharing and MAIT/NKT TCR abundance was achieved by analysing the top 1000, 10 000 and 20 000 clonotypes per sample. After downsampling to 27 000 UMIs, diversity was calculated as the inverse Simpson index using the vegan R package. Statistical testing used paired Mann-Whitney U tests on the discordant twin pairs and applied Benjamini-Hochberg correction for multiple testing. The reads underwent TCRdb reprocessing, giving one record for each CDR3 protein sequence and no DNA. These V and J calls rely on TCRdb rather than the paper's analysis. Per the sample table, the count is 300,000 to 450,000 distinct CDR3 sequences. Roughly 2.6% of the sample lies in the top ten.

An approximately 2.6 ml peripheral blood sample was drawn into PAXgene tubes per donor and stored at -80°C. Total RNA was isolated from whole blood with the PAXgene blood miRNA kit on an automated QIAcube, without T cell sorting. Peripheral blood from monozygotic twin pairs who were concordant or discordant for inflammatory bowel disease underwent deep TCRalpha and TCRbeta repertoire profiling using unique molecular barcoding. Smoking habits were recorded for all twin pairs, with individuals classified as current, former or never smokers. A word on this clonotype: The antigen it recognizes is unknown.

The CDR3 numbers 21 residues from cysteine through phenylalanine. This entry has no DNA. CDR1 SNHLY and CDR2 FYNNEI were looked up in the germline V gene. This chain joins TRBV2 to TRBJ2-3; TCRdb outputs TRBD1, but without DNA this stays unchecked. The TCR sequence derives from a human donor with ulcerative colitis or Crohn's disease, or a healthy co-twin of an affected twin (not recorded which). Input material: blood. CDR3 protein: CASKSTHPNAGTGYESDTQYF.